This TCR beta chain is drawn from a study of cytomegalovirus exposure and HLA in healthy donors. The study's findings and limits: Reportedly, diagnosis of cytomegalovirus status by the classifier showed high specificity and sensitivity.

The PCR employed 60 Vbeta primers together with 13 Jbeta primers. In the source study's methods: A follow-up analysis tallied 73 million or so unique TCR beta chains, about 11 million shared. Clones were read by immunoSEQ multiplex PCR, and TCRdb kept only the in-frame ones, dropping some. That table gives V, J and clone size, and the DNA gave D and trimming. Of about 52,000 clones listed, around 52% are singletons. Trimming removed 8 bases at V and 1 base at J, with 24 bases between. Germline-derived CDR1 and CDR2 are SGHTA and FQGTGA. The CDR3 spans 19 residues. A note on this clone: Its antigen is undetermined.

This rearrangement joins TRBV7-3 to TRBJ2-6, with D uncertain. The sequenced sample consisted of PBMCs. The sequence came from a human donor in good health. CDR3 sequence: CASSLQPATIGSGANVLTF. The CDR3 nucleotides are TGTGCCAGCTCTCTGCAACCCGCTACGATTGGTTCTGGGGCCAACGTCCTGACTTTC.